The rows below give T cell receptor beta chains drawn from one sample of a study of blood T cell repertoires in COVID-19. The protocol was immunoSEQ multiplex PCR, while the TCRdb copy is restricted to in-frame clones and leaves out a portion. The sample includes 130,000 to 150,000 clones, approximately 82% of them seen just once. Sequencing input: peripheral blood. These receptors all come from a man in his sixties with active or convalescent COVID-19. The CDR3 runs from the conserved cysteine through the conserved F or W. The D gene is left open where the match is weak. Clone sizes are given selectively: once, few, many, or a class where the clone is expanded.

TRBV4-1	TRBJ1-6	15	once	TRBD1	CASSHWTGPGSPLHF	TGCGCCAGCAGCCACTGGACAGGGCCAGGGTCACCCCTCCACTTT
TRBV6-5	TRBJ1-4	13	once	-	CASSKTVTEKLFF	TGTGCCAGCAGTAAGACAGTTACTGAAAAACTGTTTTTT
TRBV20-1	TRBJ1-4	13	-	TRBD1	CSASDLTGVKLFF	TGCAGTGCTAGTGACCTAACAGGGGTGAAACTGTTTTTT
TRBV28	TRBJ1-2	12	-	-	CASSQTVYGYTF	TGTGCCAGCAGCCAAACAGTCTATGGCTACACCTTC
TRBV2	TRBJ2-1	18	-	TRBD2	CASSEGLVAGVPYNEQFF	TGTGCCAGCAGTGAAGGGCTGGTAGCGGGAGTACCCTACAATGAGCAGTTCTTC
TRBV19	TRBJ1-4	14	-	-	CATSPTGTNEKLFF	TGTGCCACCTCACCAACAGGGACTAATGAAAAACTGTTTTTT
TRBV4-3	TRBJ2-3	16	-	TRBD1	CASSQDRDSLGDTQYF	TGCGCCAGCAGCCAAGATAGGGACAGTCTAGGAGATACGCAGTATTTT
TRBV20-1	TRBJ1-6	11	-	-	CSARSGLILHF	TGCAGTGCTAGGTCTGGGCTTATTCTCCACTTT
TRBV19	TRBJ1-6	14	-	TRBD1	CASSIGDSNSPLHF	TGTGCCAGTAGTATCGGGGACAGCAATTCACCCCTCCACTTT
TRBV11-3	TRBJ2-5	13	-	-	CASSLQSMETQYF	TGTGCCAGCAGCTTACAGTCCATGGAGACCCAGTACTTC
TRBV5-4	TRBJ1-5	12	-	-	CASSSGNQPQHF	TGTGCCAGCAGTTCGGGGAATCAGCCCCAGCATTTT
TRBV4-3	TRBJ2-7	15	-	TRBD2	CASSQGLAIAYEQYF	TGCGCCAGCAGCCAAGGACTAGCTATCGCATACGAGCAGTACTTC
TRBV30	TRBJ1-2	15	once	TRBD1	CAWSVLQGVNYGYTF	TGTGCCTGGAGTGTATTACAGGGGGTTAACTATGGCTACACCTTC
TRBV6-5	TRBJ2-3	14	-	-	CASRWRTITDTQYF	TGTGCCAGCAGGTGGAGGACTATCACAGATACGCAGTATTTT
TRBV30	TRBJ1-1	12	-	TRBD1	CAWSTTGSEAFF	TGTGCCTGGAGTACGACAGGGTCTGAAGCTTTCTTT
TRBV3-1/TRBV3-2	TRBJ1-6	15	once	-	CASSPLHTQGFSLHF	TGTGCCAGCAGCCCCCTACACACTCAGGGGTTTTCCCTCCACTTT
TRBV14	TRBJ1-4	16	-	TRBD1	CASSLSGTGVNEKLFF	TGTGCCAGCAGCTTATCCGGGACAGGGGTTAATGAAAAACTGTTTTTT
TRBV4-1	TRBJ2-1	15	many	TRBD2	CASSQGIAGGNEQFF	TGCGCCAGCAGCCAAGGAATAGCGGGAGGCAATGAGCAGTTCTTC
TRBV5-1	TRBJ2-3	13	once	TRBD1	CASSQDRGQTQYF	TGCGCCAGCAGCCAGGACAGGGGGCAAACGCAGTATTTT
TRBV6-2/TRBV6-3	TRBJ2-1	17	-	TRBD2	CASSPAGLAGAYNEQFF	TGTGCCAGCAGTCCCGCCGGACTAGCGGGGGCCTACAATGAGCAGTTCTTC
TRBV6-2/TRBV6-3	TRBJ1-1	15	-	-	CASSLTTGPNTEAFF	TGTGCCAGCAGTTTGACGACAGGACCGAACACTGAAGCTTTCTTT
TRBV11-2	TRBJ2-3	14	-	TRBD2	CASSRTSGEDTQYF	TGTGCCAGCAGTAGGACTAGCGGGGAAGATACGCAGTATTTT
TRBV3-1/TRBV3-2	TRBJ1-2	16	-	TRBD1	CASSFPGRGRLQGYTF	TGTGCCAGCAGCTTCCCGGGCAGGGGGCGTCTCCAGGGCTACACCTTC
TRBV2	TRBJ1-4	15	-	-	CASRGDGGQGEKLFF	TGTGCCAGCAGGGGGGACGGGGGGCAGGGCGAAAAACTGTTTTTT
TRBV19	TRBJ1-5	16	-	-	CASSPRGETYNQPQHF	TGTGCCAGTAGTCCCCGGGGGGAAACCTACAATCAGCCCCAGCATTTT
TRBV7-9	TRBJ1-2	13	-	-	CASSPTGGYGYTF	TGTGCCAGCAGTCCCACTGGTGGCTATGGCTACACCTTC
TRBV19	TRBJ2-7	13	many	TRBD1	CASSRDRGDEQYF	TGTGCCAGTAGTAGGGACAGGGGAGACGAGCAGTACTTC
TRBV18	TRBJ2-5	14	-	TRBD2	CASSTSGSRKTQYF	TGTGCCAGCTCGACTAGCGGGAGTCGGAAGACCCAGTACTTC